The rows below give T cell receptor beta chains drawn from one sample of a study of shared T cell receptors in the human thymus. Repertoires were generated with immunoSEQ multiplex PCR, while TCRdb's copy carries only in-frame clones and drops some. The sample consists of a few hundred thousand clones, approximately 95% of them appearing once. The material sequenced was thymocytes. The receptors derive from a human donor. The CDR3 runs from the conserved cysteine through the conserved F or W. Each record gives: V gene, CDR3 length, CDR3 protein.

TRBV6-1 15 CASSTGGVGDGELFF
TRBV18 15 CASSPGGGAYNEQFF
TRBV28 12 CASSPGAYEQYF
TRBV5-5 14 CASSCSGLTYEQYF
TRBV28 15 CASSLTGSGANVLTF
TRBV29-1 14 CSVGDRAFAYEQYF
TRBV5-4 13 CASSFGWEVEQYF
TRBV20-1 10 CSVLNTEAFF
TRBV28 17 CASRSRGQPPANYGYTF
TRBV4-3 13 CASSQDTHYEQYF
TRBV30 13 CAWRGRATDTQYF
TRBV4-1 18 CASSQDWKGRTTNEKLFF
TRBV7-6 15 CASSLGTSGTDEQFF
TRBV30 14 CASEGGRKDTEAFF
TRBV28 16 CASSSSGTSGSYEQYF
TRBV7-2 14 CASSFLGTNYEQYF
TRBV11-2 14 CASSSGVGWNEQYF
TRBV28 13 CAGKKSRNEKLFF
TRBV7-9 17 CASSLDPPGGTGNTIYF
TRBV27 15 CASSPDRVYNSPLHF
TRBV30 14 CAWSGLRNDNEQFF
TRBV5-1 21 CASSLAGPRAIRDPWRGTQYF
TRBV11-2 15 CASSGAVGLGYEQYF
TRBV30 15 CAWSVLAGLYNEQFF
TRBV11-2 17 CASSLAVWLEGPYEQYF
TRBV5-6 14 CASSPHGRYNEQFF
TRBV5-6 16 CASSSDLGGGRETQYF
TRBV7-2 16 CASSASAWQGQGIQYF
TRBV4-3 17 CASSPQQDRVGSTEAFF
TRBV7-2 14 CASSFGTGGEKLFF
TRBV7-2 17 CASSLGGQGGDNEKLFF
TRBV21-1 10 CASIRGKLFF
TRBV27 14 CASSSWTRNYEQYF
TRBV10-2 11 CASNCKNEQFF
TRBV4-3 15 CASSQDSGVHGELFF
TRBV10-1 16 CASSERPGTSTDTQYF
TRBV18 13 CASSPRQSYEQYF
TRBV6-1 12 CASSEGGYGYTF
TRBV2 17 CASSLEYHRGTKNIQYF
TRBV14 16 CASSQAGGRSYEKLFF